The source of this T cell receptor (beta chain) is a study of OX40 agonist ivuxolimab in advanced cancers. Turning to the study itself: Patients undergoing dose escalation presented with hepatocellular carcinoma, melanoma, renal cell or head and neck cancer.

Details on this clone: Its antigen is as yet unknown.

V gave up 5 bases and J gave up 7 bases, with 12 bases separating them. The germline CDR1 and CDR2 sequences are SGHVS and FQNEAQ. The CDR3 length is 13 residues. General study points: Expanded clones belonging to CD8+ T cells outnumbered, on average, those of CD4+.

With baseline, cycle 4 day 1, and cycle 7 day 1 as timepoints, blood was sampled. Assay: immunoSEQ multiplex PCR; the TCRdb copy retains only in-frame clones and omits some. The table includes 50,000 to 70,000 clones, 93% detected once. The source material was CD4+ or CD8+ T cells sorted from blood, sampled in a trial of the OX40 agonist ivuxolimab. This TCR was recovered from an adult with an advanced solid tumor such as melanoma, head and neck, liver or kidney cancer. The chain has TRBV7-8 and TRBJ2-1; D is possibly TRBD1 or TRBD2 (5 bases each). The chain's CDR3 is CASSPGGLNEQFF. Here the CDR3 DNA reads TGTGCCAGCAGCCCTGGGGGTCTAAATGAGCAGTTCTTC.